The text below deals with one TCR beta chain. The read ends 3 residues early relative to the CDR3; the germline J gene fills the gap. This record comes from a study of T cells in women clearing cervical HPV infection. Overall study: Case blood was drawn when the lesion was first found; control blood after infection became undetectable.

The table came from immunoSEQ multiplex PCR; TCRdb's copy has only in-frame clones and leaves some out. Its listing shows about 22,000 clones. The CDR3 sequence is 15 residues long. Germline V gives CDR1 SQVTM, CDR2 ANQGSEA. Unmatched junction bases numbered 8, after V lost 4 bases and J lost 1 base. This TCR was recovered from a woman between 18 and 69 years old with a cervical HPV16 infection that either progressed to CIN3+ or cleared (not recorded which). V gene TRBV29-1 combines with J gene TRBJ1-1, with TRBD1 matching over 8 bases. Sequencing was performed on blood buffy coat. The sequenced CDR3 bases are TGCAGCGTTGGGGTCGCCGGGACAGGGAACACTGAA. Translation gives CSVGVAGTGNTE. In full, the CDR3 reads CSVGVAGTGNTEAFF.